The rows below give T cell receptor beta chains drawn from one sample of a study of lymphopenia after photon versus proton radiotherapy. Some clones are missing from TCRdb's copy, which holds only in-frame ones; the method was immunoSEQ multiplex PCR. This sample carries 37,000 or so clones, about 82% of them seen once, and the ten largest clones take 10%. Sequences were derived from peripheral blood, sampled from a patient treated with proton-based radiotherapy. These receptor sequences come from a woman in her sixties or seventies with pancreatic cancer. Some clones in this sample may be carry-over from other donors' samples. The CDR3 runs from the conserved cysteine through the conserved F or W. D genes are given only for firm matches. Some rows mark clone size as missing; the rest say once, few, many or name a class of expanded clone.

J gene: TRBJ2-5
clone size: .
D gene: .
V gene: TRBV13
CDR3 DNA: TGTGCCAGCAGCTTACGGCAGGGAGCAGAGACCCAGTACTTC
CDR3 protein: CASSLRQGAETQYF

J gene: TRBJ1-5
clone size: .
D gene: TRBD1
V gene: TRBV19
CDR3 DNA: TGTGCCAGTAAAGCCGGGACAGGGGGCGGGAAGCAGCCCCAGCATTTT
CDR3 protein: CASKAGTGGGKQPQHF

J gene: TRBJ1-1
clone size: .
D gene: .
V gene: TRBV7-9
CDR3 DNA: TGTGCCAGCAGCTTAGAAGTCCCGGGTTCGGCTTTCTTT
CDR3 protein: CASSLEVPGSAFF

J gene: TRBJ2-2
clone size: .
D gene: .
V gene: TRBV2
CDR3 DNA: TGTGCCAGCAGCGGGGCGGAGGGATCCGGGGAGCTGTTTTTT
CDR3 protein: CASSGAEGSGELFF

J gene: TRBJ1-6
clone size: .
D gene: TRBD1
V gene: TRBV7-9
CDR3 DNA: TGTGCCAGCAGCTTAGCGGGGACAGGGAATTCACCCCTCCACTTT
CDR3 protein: CASSLAGTGNSPLHF

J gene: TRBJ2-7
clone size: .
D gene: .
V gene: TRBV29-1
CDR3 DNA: TGCAGCGCTGAGTTAGCACCTGGCAACGAGCAGTACTTC
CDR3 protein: CSAELAPGNEQYF

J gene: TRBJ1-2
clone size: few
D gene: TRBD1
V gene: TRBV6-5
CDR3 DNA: TGTGCCAGCAGTTACTCCCGACAGGGGGATGGCTACACCTTC
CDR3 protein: CASSYSRQGDGYTF

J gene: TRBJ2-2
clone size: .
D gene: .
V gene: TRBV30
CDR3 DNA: TGTGCCTGGACTCGAGGAGCGCTGAACACCGGGGAGCTGTTTTTT
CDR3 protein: CAWTRGALNTGELFF

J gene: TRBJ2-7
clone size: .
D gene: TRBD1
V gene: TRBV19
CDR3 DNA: TGTGCCAGTACCCCGGCAGGGGGTCAAACCTACGAGCAGTACTTC
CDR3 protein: CASTPAGGQTYEQYF

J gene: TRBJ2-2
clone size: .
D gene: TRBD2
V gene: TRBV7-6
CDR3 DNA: TGTGCCAGCAGCAACGGACTAGCGGGCCCGAACACCGGGGAGCTGTTTTTT
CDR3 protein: CASSNGLAGPNTGELFF

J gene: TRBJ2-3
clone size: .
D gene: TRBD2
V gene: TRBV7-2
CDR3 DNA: TGTGCCAGCAGCTTGGAACTAGCGGGGCCAGATACGCAGTATTTT
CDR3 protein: CASSLELAGPDTQYF

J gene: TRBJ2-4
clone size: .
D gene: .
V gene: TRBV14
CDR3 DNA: TGTGCCAGCAGCCATTTGGAGGGAGTTGAGAACATTCAGTACTTC
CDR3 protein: CASSHLEGVENIQYF

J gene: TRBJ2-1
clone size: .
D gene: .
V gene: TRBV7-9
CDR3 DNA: TGTGCCAGCAGCCAGGTGGGGATTAGCTCCTACAATGAGCAGTTCTTC
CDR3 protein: CASSQVGISSYNEQFF

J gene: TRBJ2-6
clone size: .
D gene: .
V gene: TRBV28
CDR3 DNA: TGTGCCAGCATCACGTCGGGATTCTCTGGGGCCAACGTCCTGACTTTC
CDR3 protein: CASITSGFSGANVLTF

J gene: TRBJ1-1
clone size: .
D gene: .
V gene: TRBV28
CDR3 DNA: TGTGCCAGCAGTTTGTTCGGGGGGCGGTCGGTCACTGAAGCTTTCTTT
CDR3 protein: CASSLFGGRSVTEAFF

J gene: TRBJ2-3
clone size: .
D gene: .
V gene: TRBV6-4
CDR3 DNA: TGTGCCAGCAGTGTGTACGGCCGTTTCGCAGATACGCAGTATTTT
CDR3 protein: CASSVYGRFADTQYF

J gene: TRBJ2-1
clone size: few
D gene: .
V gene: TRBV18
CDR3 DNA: TGTGCCAGCTCAGACCTAACGCTTCGAATGGATGAGCAGTTCTTC
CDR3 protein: CASSDLTLRMDEQFF

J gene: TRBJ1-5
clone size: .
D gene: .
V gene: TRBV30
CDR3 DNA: TGTGCCTGGAGTTCCACCTGGGAGGGATTAGGCAATCAGCCCCAGCATTTT
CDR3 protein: CAWSSTWEGLGNQPQHF

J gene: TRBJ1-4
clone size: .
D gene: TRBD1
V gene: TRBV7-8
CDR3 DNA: TGTGCCAGCAGCTTGCGACAGGGCTTTAATGAAAAACTGTTTTTT
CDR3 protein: CASSLRQGFNEKLFF

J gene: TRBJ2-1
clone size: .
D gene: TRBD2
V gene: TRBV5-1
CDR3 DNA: TGCGCCAGCAGCTTGGATACTAGCGGGAGAAGGGATGAGCAGTTCTTC
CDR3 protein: CASSLDTSGRRDEQFF

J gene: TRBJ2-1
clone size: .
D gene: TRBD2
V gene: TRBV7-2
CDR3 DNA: TGTGCCAGCAGCCTGCTAGCGGGAGGGCCTAGAGATGAGCAGTTCTTC
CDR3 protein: CASSLLAGGPRDEQFF

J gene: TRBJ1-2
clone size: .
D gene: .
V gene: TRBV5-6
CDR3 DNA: TGTGCCAGCAGCTTGATCCCCGGGGGCTACACCTTC
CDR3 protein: CASSLIPGGYTF

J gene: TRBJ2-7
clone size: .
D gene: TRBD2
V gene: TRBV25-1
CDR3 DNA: TGTGCCAGCGCCTTAGCGGGAGTGTACGAGCAGTACTTC
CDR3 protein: CASALAGVYEQYF

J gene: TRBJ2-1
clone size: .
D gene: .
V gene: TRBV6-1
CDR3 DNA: TGTGCCAGCAAGCCCTGGCAGGGGAATGAGCAGTTCTTC
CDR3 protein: CASKPWQGNEQFF

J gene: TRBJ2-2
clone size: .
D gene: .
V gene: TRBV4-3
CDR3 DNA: TGCGCCAGCAGCCAAGGAATGGGGACTAACACCGGGGAGCTGTTTTTT
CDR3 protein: CASSQGMGTNTGELFF

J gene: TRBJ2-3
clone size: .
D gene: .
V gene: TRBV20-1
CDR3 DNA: TGCAGTGCTAGCGGCGCAGATACGCAGTATTTT
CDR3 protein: CSASGADTQYF

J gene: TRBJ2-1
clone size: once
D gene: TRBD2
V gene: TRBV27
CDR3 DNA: TGTGCCAGCAGCCTCCTAGCGGGCCACTACAATGAGCAGTTCTTC
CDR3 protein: CASSLLAGHYNEQFF

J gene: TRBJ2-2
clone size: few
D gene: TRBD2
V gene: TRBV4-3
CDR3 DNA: TGCGCCAGCAGCCAAGACCTGGGACTAGCGGGAGGAAAGGGGGAGCTGTTTTTT
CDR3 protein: CASSQDLGLAGGKGELFF

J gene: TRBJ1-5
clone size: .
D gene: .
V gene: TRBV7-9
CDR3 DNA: TGTGCCAGCAGCTTAGAAAGCAATCAGCCCCAGCATTTT
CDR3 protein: CASSLESNQPQHF

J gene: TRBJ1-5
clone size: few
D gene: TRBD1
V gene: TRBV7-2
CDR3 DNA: TGTGCCAGCAGCCTACTCGGACAGGCCAGCTATCAGCCCCAGCATTTT
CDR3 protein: CASSLLGQASYQPQHF

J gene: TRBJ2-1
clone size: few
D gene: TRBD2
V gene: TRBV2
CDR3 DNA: TGTGCCAGCAAGGCGGGAGGGCCGTGGGTGTTCTTC
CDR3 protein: CASKAGGPWVFF

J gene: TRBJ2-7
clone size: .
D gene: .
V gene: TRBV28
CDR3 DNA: TGTGCCAGCAGTTTGGGAGAGACCGAGCAGTACTTC
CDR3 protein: CASSLGETEQYF

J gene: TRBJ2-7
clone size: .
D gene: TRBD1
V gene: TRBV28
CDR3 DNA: TGTGCCAGCAGCTCGGACAGGGTCTACGAGCAGTACTTC
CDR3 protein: CASSSDRVYEQYF

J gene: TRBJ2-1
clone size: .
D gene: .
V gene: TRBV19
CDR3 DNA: TGTGCCAGTAGTATCGGGACGGGAGTGGGATACAATGAGCAGTTCTTC
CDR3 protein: CASSIGTGVGYNEQFF

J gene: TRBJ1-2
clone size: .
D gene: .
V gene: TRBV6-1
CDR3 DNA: TGTGCCAGCGATAACAGGGAAGGCTACACCTTC
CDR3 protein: CASDNREGYTF

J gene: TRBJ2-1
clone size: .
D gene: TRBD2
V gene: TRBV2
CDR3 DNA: TGTGCCAGCAATCTAGCGGGAGGTTCCTACAATGAGCAGTTCTTC
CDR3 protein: CASNLAGGSYNEQFF

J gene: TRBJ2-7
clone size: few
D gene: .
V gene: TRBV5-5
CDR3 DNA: TGTGCCAGCAGCCCCGTGGGGCCGAGCTCCTACGAGCAGTACTTC
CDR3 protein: CASSPVGPSSYEQYF

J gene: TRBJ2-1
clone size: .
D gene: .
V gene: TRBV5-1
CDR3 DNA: TGCGCCAGCAGCCCTTCCTTTTACAATGAGCAGTTCTTC
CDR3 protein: CASSPSFYNEQFF

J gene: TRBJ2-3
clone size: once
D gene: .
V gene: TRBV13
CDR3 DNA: TGTGCCAGCAGCTTTAGACAGCTTCCTAGCACAGATACGCAGTATTTT
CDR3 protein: CASSFRQLPSTDTQYF

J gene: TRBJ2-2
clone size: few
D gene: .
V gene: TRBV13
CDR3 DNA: TGTGCCAGCAGCTCGGGTAGTGGGTACACTTCGAACACCGGGGAGCTGTTTTTT
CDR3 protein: CASSSGSGYTSNTGELFF

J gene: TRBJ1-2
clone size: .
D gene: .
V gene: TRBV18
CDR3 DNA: TGTGCCAGCTCACCCGCGGACAGCCGAAGGGGCTACACCTTC
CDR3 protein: CASSPADSRRGYTF

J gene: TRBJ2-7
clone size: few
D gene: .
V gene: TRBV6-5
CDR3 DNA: TGTGCCACTCTTCGGGACGGAAGCTCCTACGAGCAGTACTTC
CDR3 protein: CATLRDGSSYEQYF

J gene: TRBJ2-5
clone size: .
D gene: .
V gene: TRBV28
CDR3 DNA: TGTGCCAGCAGATCCGGGAGTGGTCGGGAGACCCAGTACTTC
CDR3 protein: CASRSGSGRETQYF

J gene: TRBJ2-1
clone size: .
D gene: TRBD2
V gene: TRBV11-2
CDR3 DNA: TGTGCCAGCAGCTTACTAGCGGGAGGCAGCTCCTACAATGAGCAGTTCTTC
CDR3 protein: CASSLLAGGSSYNEQFF

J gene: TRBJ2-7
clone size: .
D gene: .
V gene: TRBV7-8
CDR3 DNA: TGTGCCAGCAGCTTAGTGGGACGGAACTACGAGCAGTACTTC
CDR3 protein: CASSLVGRNYEQYF

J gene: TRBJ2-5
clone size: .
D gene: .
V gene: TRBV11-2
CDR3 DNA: TGTGCCAGCAGCTTACCGGTTGGGGAGACCCAGTACTTC
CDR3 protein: CASSLPVGETQYF

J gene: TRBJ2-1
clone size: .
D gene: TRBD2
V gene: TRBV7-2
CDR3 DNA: TGTGCCAGCAGCTCCCCTCTAGCGGGAGACCAGCAGTTCTTC
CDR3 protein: CASSSPLAGDQQFF

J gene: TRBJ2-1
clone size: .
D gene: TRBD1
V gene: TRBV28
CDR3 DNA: TGTGCCAGCAGTCCTCCGGGGACAGGCAACTACAATGAGCAGTTCTTC
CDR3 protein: CASSPPGTGNYNEQFF

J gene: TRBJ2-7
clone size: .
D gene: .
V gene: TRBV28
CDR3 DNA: TGTGCCAGCAGTTTATCGGGCACCACCTCCTACGAGCAGTACTTC
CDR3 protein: CASSLSGTTSYEQYF

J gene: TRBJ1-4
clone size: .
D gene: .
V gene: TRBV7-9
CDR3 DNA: TGTGCCAGCAGCTCAGAAAGGGGCTGGAACACCGCAACTAATGAAAAACTGTTTTTT
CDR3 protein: CASSSERGWNTATNEKLFF

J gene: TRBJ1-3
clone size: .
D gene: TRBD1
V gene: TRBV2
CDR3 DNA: TGTGCCAGCAGAGACAGGGCTGGAAACACCATATATTTT
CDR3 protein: CASRDRAGNTIYF

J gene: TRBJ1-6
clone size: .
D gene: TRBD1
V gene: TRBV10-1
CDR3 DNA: TGCGCCAGCAGTGAGGCTAGGGGACAGAATTCACCCCTCCACTTT
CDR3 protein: CASSEARGQNSPLHF

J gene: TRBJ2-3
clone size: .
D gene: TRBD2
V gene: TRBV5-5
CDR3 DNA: TGTGCCAGCAATCTCGTGACTAGCGGGAGTAGCACAGATACGCAGTATTTT
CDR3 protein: CASNLVTSGSSTDTQYF

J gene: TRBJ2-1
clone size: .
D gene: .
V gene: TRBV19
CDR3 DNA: TGTGCCAGTAGTATACAGAGCTCCTACAATGAGCAGTTCTTC
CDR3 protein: CASSIQSSYNEQFF